These T cell receptor beta chains were read from a single sample in a study of beta chain features in type 1 diabetes. TCRdb's table, derived via immunoSEQ multiplex PCR, lists solely in-frame clones and lacks some. The repertoire includes about 340,000 clones, around 7.6% of them detected once, and approximately 0.44% sits in the top ten. Source material: central memory CD4+ T cells from blood. The receptors shown here come from a woman aged 18-29 years in good health. CDR3s include the opening cysteine and the closing phenylalanine or tryptophan. Each record gives: J gene, CDR3 length, V gene, clone size, D gene, CDR3 DNA, CDR3 protein. The D gene is left open where the match is weak. Clone size is stated in some rows and not others, as once, few, many or a class when expanded.

TRBJ2-3	16	TRBV5-5	NA	TRBD1	TGTGCCAGCAGATGGTTGTCGGACAGGGCGACAGATACGCAGTATTTT	CASRWLSDRATDTQYF
TRBJ2-5	13	TRBV7-2	NA	TRBD1	TGTGCCAGCAGCGGGGACAGCCAAGAGACCCAGTACTTC	CASSGDSQETQYF
TRBJ1-1	13	TRBV7-9	many	NA	TGTGCCAGCAGCCCCCAGTTGAACACTGAAGCTTTCTTT	CASSPQLNTEAFF
TRBJ2-4	15	TRBV7-2	NA	TRBD1	TGTGCCAGCAGCCCCCCGACAGGGATTGTGGACATTCAGTACTTC	CASSPPTGIVDIQYF
TRBJ1-1	12	TRBV28	NA	NA	TGTGCCAGCAGTTTATGGCACACTGAAGCTTTCTTT	CASSLWHTEAFF
TRBJ1-2	14	TRBV5-4	NA	NA	TGTGCCAGCAGCTGGAAGGGGCCCAGCGAGGGCTACACCTTC	CASSWKGPSEGYTF
TRBJ2-2	15	TRBV2	NA	NA	TGTGCCAGCATCGCCGGGGGTCGGAACACCGGGGAGCTGTTTTTT	CASIAGGRNTGELFF
TRBJ2-1	16	TRBV7-6	few	TRBD2	TGTGCCAGCAGCTCAACTAGCGGGGGATCCTACAATGAGCAGTTCTTC	CASSSTSGGSYNEQFF
TRBJ2-4	17	TRBV15	NA	NA	TGTGCCACCAGCAGAGATCCTCCCCTAGTAGCCAAAAACATTCAGTACTTC	CATSRDPPLVAKNIQYF
TRBJ2-1	14	TRBV4-2	many	NA	TGTGCCAGCAGCCAAGACCGATTGCAGCGGGAGCAGTTCTTC	CASSQDRLQREQFF
TRBJ2-7	15	TRBV18	few	TRBD1	TGTGCCAGCTCACGATTAGGGACAGGGCCCTACGAGCAGTACTTC	CASSRLGTGPYEQYF
TRBJ2-7	14	TRBV7-2	few	TRBD1	TGTGCCAGCAGCCCACGACAGGGAGTGGGCGAGCAGTACTTC	CASSPRQGVGEQYF
TRBJ2-3	14	TRBV7-3	few	NA	TGTGCCAGCAGCCTCGGGACGCTGGGAGATACGCAGTATTTT	CASSLGTLGDTQYF
TRBJ2-7	14	TRBV5-1	NA	TRBD1	TGCGCCAGCAGCGATAACGGACAGGGCCACGAGCAGTACTTC	CASSDNGQGHEQYF
TRBJ2-3	15	TRBV6-1	NA	TRBD2	TGTGCCAGCAGTACGACCAGCGGGGGGCTTAGGGCGCAGTATTTT	CASSTTSGGLRAQYF
TRBJ2-5	15	TRBV5-1	NA	TRBD1	TGCGCCAGCAGCCCGGGGACAGTGTACGAAGAGACCCAGTACTTC	CASSPGTVYEETQYF
TRBJ2-5	12	TRBV29-1	few	NA	TGCAGCGTTCATTCCCCAGCGGAGACCCAGTACTTC	CSVHSPAETQYF